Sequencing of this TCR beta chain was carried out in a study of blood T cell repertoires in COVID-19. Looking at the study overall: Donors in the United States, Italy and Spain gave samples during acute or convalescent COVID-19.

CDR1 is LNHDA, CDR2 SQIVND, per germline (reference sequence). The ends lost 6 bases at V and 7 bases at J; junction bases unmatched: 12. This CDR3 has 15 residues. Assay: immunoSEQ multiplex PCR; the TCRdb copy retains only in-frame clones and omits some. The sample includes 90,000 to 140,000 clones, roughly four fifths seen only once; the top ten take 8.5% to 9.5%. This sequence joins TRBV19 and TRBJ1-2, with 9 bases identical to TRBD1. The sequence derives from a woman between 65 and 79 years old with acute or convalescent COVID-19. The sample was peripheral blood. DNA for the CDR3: TGTGCCAGTAGCCCGCCGGGACAGGGAAGTAGTGGCTACACCTTC. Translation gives CASSPPGQGSSGYTF.